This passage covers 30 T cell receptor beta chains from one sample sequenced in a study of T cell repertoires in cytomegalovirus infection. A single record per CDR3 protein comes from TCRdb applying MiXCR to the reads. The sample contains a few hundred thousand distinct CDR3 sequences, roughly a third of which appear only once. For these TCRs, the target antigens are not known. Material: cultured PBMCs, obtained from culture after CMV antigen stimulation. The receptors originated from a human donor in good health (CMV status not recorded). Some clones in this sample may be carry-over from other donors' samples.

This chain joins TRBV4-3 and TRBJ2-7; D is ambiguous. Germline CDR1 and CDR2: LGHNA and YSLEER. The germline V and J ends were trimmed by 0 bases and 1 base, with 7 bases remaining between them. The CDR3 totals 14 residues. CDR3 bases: TGCGCCAGCAGCCAAGATCCACGGTCCTACGAGCAGTACTTC. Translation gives CASSQDPRSYEQYF.

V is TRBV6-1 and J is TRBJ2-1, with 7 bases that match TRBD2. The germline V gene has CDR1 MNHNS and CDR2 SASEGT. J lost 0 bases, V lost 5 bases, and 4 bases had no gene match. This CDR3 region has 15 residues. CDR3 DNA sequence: TGTGCCAGCAGTTCTAGCGGCATCTCCTACAATGAGCAGTTCTTC. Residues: CASSSSGISYNEQFF.

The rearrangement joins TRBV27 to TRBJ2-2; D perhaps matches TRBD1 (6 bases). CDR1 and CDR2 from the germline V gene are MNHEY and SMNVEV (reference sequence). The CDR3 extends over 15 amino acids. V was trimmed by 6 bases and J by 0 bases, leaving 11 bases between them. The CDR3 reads CASSDRTPNTGELFF. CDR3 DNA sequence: TGTGCCAGCAGCGACAGGACCCCGAACACCGGGGAGCTGTTTTTT.

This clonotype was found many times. CDR3 nucleotides: TGTGCCAGCAGCTTAGGGCAGACAGTCACCGGGGAGCTGTTTTTT. Translated: CASSLGQTVTGELFF. The rearrangement links TRBV7-6 to TRBJ2-2, with D perhaps TRBD1 (5 bases). The CDR3 has 15 amino acids. V lost 1 base and J 4 bases, leaving 10 bases between the germline ends. Germline CDR1 SGHVS, CDR2 FNYEAQ.

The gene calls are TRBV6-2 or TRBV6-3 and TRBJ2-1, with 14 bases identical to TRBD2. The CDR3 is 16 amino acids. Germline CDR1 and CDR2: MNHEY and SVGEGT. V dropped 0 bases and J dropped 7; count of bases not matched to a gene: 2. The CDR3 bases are TGTGCCAGCAGTTACTCGACTAGCGGGAGGGTAAATGAGCAGTTCTTC. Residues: CASSYSTSGRVNEQFF.

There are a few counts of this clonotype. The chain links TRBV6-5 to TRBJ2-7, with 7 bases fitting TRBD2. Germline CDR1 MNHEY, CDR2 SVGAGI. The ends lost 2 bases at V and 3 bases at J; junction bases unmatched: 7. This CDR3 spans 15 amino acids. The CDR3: CASSYRISGNYEQYF. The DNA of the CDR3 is TGTGCCAGCAGTTACCGGATAAGCGGGAACTACGAGCAGTACTTC.

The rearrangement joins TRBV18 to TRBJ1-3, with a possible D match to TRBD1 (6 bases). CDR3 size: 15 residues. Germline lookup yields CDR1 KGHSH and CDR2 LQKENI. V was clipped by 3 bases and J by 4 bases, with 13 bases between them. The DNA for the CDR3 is TGTGCCAGCTCACCGACAGGACGCTCGGGAAACACCATATATTTT. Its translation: CASSPTGRSGNTIYF.

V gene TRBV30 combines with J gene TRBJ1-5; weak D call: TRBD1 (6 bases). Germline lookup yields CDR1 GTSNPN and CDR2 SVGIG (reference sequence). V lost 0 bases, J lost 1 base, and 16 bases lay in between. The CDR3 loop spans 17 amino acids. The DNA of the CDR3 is TGTGCCTGGAGTGTACAATTCGGGCAGGGGAGCAATCAGCCCCAGCATTTT. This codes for CAWSVQFGQGSNQPQHF.

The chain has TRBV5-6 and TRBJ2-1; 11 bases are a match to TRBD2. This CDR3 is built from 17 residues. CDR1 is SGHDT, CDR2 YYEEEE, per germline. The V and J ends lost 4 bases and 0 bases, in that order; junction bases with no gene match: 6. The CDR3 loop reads CASSPGLAESSYNEQFF. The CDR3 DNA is TGTGCCAGCAGCCCGGGACTAGCGGAAAGCTCCTACAATGAGCAGTTCTTC.

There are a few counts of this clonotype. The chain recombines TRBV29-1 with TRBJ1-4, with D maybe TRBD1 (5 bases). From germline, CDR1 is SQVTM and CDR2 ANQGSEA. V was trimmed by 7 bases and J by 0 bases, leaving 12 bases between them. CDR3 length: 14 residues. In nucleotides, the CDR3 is TGCAGCGCGGGGGATTCTACAACTAATGAAAAACTGTTTTTT. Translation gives CSAGDSTTNEKLFF. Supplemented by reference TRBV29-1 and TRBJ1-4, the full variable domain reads SAVISQKPSRDICQRGTSLTIQCQVDSQVTMMFWYRQQPGQSLTLIATANQGSEATYESGFVIDKFPISRPNLTFSTLTVSNMSPEDSSIYLCSAGDSTTNEKLFFGSGTQLSVL.

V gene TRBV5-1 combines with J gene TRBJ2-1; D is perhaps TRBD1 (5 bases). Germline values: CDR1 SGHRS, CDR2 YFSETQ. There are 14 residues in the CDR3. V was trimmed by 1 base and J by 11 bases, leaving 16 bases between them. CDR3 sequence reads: CASSLSQGSVQQFF. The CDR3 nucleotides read TGCGCCAGCAGCTTGTCTCAGGGATCTGTCCAGCAGTTCTTC.

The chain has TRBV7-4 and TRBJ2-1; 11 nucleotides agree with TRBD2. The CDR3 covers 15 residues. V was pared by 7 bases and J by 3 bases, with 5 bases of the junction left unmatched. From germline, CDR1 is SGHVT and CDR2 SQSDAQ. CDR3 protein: CASILAGVIYNEQFF. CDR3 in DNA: TGTGCCAGCATACTAGCGGGAGTCATCTACAATGAGCAGTTCTTC.

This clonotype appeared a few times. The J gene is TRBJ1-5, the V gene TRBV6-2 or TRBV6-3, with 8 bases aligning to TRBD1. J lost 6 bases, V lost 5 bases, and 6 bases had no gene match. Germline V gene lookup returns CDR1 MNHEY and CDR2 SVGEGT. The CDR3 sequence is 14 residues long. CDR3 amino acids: CASSIDRGSQPQHF. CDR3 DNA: TGTGCCAGCAGTATCGACAGGGGAAGTCAGCCCCAGCATTTT.

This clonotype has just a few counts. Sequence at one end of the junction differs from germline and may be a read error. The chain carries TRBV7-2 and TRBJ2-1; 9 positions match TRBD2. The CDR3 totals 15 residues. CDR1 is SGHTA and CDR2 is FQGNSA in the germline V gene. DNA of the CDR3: TGTGCCAGCAGCCTAGCGGGACGATGGGGAAATGAGCAGTTCTTC. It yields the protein CASSLAGRWGNEQFF. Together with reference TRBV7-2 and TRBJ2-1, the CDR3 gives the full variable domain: GAGVSQSPSNKVTEKGKDVELRCDPISGHTALYWYRQSLGQGLEFLIYFQGNSAPDKSGLPSDRFSAERTGGSVSTLTIQRTQQEDSAVYLCASSLAGRWGNEQFFGPGTRLTVL.

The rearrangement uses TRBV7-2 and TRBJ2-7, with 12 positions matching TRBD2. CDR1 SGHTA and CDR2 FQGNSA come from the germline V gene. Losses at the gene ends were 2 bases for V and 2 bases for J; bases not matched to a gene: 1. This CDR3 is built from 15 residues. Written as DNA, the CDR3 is TGTGCCAGCAGCTTACTAGCGGGAGGGGCCTACGAGCAGTACGTC. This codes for CASSLLAGGAYEQYV.

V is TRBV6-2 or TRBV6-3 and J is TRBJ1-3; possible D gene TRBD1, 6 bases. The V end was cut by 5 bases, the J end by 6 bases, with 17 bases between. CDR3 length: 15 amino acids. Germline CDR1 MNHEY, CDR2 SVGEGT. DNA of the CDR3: TGTGCCAGCAGTCCGGGACACGGTGCGGAAAACACCATATATTTT. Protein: CASSPGHGAENTIYF.

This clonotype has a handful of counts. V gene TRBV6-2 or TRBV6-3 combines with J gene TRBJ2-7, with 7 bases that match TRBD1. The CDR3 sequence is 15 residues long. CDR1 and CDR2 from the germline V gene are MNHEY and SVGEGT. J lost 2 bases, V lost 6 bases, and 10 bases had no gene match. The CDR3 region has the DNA TGTGCCAGCAGCAAACCTCGGACAGGCACCTACGAGCAGTACGTC. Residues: CASSKPRTGTYEQYV.

The CDR3 loop is CASSPSPTNEQFF. The CDR3 DNA reads TGTGCCAGCTCACCCTCTCCCACCAATGAGCAGTTCTTC. The chain uses TRBV18 and TRBJ2-1; D is unresolved. V was pared by 3 bases and J by 6 bases, with 9 bases between. This CDR3 region has 13 residues. Germline CDR1 reads KGHSH; CDR2 reads LQKENI.

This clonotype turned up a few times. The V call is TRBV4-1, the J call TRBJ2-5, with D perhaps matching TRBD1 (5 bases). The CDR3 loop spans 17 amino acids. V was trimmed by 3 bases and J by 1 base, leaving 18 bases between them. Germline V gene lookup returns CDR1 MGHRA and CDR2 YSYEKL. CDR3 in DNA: TGCGCCAGCAGCCAGGCAGGTCCAGGGCTCGTCCAAGAGACCCAGTACTTC. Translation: CASSQAGPGLVQETQYF.

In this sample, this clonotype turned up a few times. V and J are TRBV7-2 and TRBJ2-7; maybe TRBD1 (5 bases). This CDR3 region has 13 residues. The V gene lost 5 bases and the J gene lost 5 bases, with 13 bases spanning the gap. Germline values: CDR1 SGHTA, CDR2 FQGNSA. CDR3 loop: CASSQAGLHEQYF. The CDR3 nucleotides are TGTGCCAGCAGCCAAGCAGGGCTCCACGAGCAGTACTTC. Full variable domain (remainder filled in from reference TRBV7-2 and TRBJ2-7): GAGVSQSPSNKVTEKGKDVELRCDPISGHTALYWYRQSLGQGLEFLIYFQGNSAPDKSGLPSDRFSAERTGGSVSTLTIQRTQQEDSAVYLCASSQAGLHEQYFGPGTRLTVT.

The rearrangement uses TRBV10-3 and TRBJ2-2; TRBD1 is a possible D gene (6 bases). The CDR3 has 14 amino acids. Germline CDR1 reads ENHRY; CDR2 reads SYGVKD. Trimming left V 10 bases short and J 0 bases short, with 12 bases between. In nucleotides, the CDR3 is TGTGCCACCGTGGACAGCTCGAACACCGGGGAGCTGTTTTTT. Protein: CATVDSSNTGELFF.

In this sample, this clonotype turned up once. CDR3 sequence: CASRLYGYSNQPQHF. CDR3 nucleotides: TGTGCCAGCAGATTGTATGGCTATAGCAATCAGCCCCAGCATTTT. The chain couples TRBV27 to TRBJ1-5, with D uncertain. Germline values: CDR1 MNHEY, CDR2 SMNVEV (reference sequence). The V gene lost 6 bases and the J gene lost 0 bases, with 12 bases spanning the gap. This CDR3 has 15 residues.

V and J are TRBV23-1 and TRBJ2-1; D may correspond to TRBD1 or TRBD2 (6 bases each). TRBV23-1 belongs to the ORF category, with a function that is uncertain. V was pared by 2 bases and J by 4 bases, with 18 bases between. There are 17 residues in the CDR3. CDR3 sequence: CASSQPHLGGGYNEQFF. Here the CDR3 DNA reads TGCGCCAGCAGTCAACCGCATTTGGGGGGCGGGTACAATGAGCAGTTCTTC.

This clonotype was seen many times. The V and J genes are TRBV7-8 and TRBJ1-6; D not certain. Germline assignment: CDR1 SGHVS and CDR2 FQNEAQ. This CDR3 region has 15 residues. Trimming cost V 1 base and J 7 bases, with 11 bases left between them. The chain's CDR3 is CASSLGSVVNSPLHF. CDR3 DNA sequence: TGTGCCAGCAGCTTAGGGTCAGTGGTGAATTCACCCCTCCACTTT. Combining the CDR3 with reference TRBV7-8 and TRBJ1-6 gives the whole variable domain GAGVSQSPRYKVAKRGQDVALRCDPISGHVSLFWYQQALGQGPEFLTYFQNEAQLDKSGLPSDRFFAERPEGSVSTLKIQRTQQEDSAVYLCASSLGSVVNSPLHFGNGTRLTVT.

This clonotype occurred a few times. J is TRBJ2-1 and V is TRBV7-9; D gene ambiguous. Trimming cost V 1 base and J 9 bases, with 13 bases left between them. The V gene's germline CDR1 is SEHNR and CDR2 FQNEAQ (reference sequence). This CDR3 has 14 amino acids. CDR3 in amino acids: CASSLELIPGEQFF. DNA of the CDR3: TGTGCCAGCAGCTTAGAACTAATACCTGGTGAGCAGTTCTTC. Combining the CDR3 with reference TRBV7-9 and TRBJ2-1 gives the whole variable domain DTGVSQNPRHKITKRGQNVTFRCDPISEHNRLYWYRQTLGQGPEFLTYFQNEAQLEKSRLLSDRFSAERPKGSFSTLEIQRTEQGDSAMYLCASSLELIPGEQFFGPGTRLTVL.

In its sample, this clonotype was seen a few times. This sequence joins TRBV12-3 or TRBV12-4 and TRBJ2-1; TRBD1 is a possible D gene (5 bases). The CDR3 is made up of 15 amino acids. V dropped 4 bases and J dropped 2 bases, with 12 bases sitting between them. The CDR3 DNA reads TGTGCCAGCAGTTCCCAAACAGGAACCTACAATGAGCAGTTCTTC. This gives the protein CASSSQTGTYNEQFF.

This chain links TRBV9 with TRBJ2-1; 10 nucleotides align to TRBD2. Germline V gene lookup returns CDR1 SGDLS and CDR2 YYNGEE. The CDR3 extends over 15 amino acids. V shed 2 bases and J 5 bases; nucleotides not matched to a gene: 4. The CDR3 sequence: CASSVRTSGDNEQFF. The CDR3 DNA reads TGTGCCAGCAGCGTTCGGACTAGCGGCGACAATGAGCAGTTCTTC.

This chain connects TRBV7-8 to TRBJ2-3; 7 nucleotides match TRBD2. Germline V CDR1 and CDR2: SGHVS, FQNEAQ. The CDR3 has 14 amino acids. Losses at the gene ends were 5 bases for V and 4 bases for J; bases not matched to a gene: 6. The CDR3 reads CASSEAGNADTQYF. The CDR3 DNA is TGTGCCAGCAGCGAAGCGGGAAATGCAGATACGCAGTATTTT.

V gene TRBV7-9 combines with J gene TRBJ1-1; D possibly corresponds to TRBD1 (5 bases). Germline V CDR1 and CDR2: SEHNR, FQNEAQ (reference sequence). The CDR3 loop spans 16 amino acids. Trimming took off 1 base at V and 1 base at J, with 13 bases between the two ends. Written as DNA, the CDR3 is TGTGCCAGCAGCTTAGATGTCCAGGGAGGGAACACTGAAGCTTTCTTT. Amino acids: CASSLDVQGGNTEAFF. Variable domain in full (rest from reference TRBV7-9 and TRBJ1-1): DTGVSQNPRHKITKRGQNVTFRCDPISEHNRLYWYRQTLGQGPEFLTYFQNEAQLEKSRLLSDRFSAERPKGSFSTLEIQRTEQGDSAMYLCASSLDVQGGNTEAFFGQGTRLTVV.

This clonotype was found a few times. This chain's CDR3 is CASSQAPRQETQYF. Here the CDR3 DNA reads TGTGCCAGCAGCCAGGCGCCGAGACAAGAGACCCAGTACTTC. The J gene is TRBJ2-5, the V gene TRBV6-6; D is unclear. The CDR3 length is 14 residues. V was clipped by 6 bases and J by 2 bases, with 13 bases between them. CDR1 and CDR2 (germline): MNHNY, SVGAGI (reference sequence).